What follows are 20 T cell receptor beta chains derived from one specimen sequenced in a study of cytomegalovirus exposure and HLA in healthy donors. Profiled with immunoSEQ multiplex PCR; TCRdb holds only in-frame clones, not every one. Of 20,000 to 25,000 clones in the sample, 95% to 97% were seen once. The material sequenced was PBMCs. The receptors stem from a man aged 25-45 years in good health and CMV-seropositive.

This clone was recorded once. The chain combines TRBV27 with TRBJ2-1; 7 bases are shared with TRBD2. Trimming removed 4 bases from V and 3 bases from J; junction bases left unmatched: 0. The CDR3 length is 13 residues. Germline CDR1 is MNHEY and CDR2 is SMNVEV (reference sequence). The CDR3 region is CASSWDYYNEQFF. The CDR3 bases are TGTGCCAGCAGTTGGGACTACTACAATGAGCAGTTCTTC.

The chain employs TRBV9 and TRBJ2-1, with 12 bases lining up with TRBD2. Germline V gene data show CDR1 as SGDLS and CDR2 as YYNGEE. V was pared by 4 bases and J by 9 bases, with 11 bases of the junction left unmatched. The CDR3 spans 16 residues. CDR3 amino acids: CASSRTGLAGPFEQFF. The CDR3 DNA is TGTGCCAGCAGCCGCACAGGACTAGCGGGACCCTTTGAGCAGTTCTTC.

The chain is built from TRBV7-9 and TRBJ2-7; TRBD2 agrees at 7 bases. Trimming took 2 bases from V and 13 from J; bases not matched to a gene: 11. Germline CDR1 reads SEHNR; CDR2 reads FQNEAQ (reference sequence). The CDR3 extends over 13 amino acids. DNA of the CDR3: TGTGCCAGCAGCTTAAGCTCGACTAGCCCCGTATACTTC. Protein product: CASSLSSTSPVYF.

V is TRBV19 and J is TRBJ2-7; D not certain. V was cut by 5 bases and J by 2 bases, with 10 bases left in between. Germline-derived CDR1 and CDR2 are LNHDA and SQIVND (reference sequence). This CDR3 has 13 amino acids. CDR3 in amino acids: CASSPQVPYEQYF. CDR3 in DNA: TGTGCCAGTAGTCCCCAGGTCCCCTACGAGCAGTACTTC.

The chain joins TRBV25-1 to TRBJ2-1; D is possibly TRBD2 (5 bases). Germline assignment: CDR1 MGHDK and CDR2 SYGVNS. The V and J ends lost 1 base and 2 bases respectively, with 18 bases between them. The CDR3 spans 18 residues. CDR3 coding DNA: TGTGCCAGCAGTGAATCCATTGGGCTAGCCGCAACCTACAATGAGCAGTTCTTC. This translates into CASSESIGLAATYNEQFF.

DNA for the CDR3: TGTGCCAGCAGTACGGTGAACACTGAAGCTTTCTTT. Amino acid sequence: CASSTVNTEAFF. The genes are TRBV5-8 and TRBJ1-1; D unresolved. The length of the CDR3 is 12 residues. V lost 5 bases and J lost 0, with 5 bases in between. Germline V gives CDR1 SGHTS, CDR2 YDEGEE. The full variable domain, rest sourced from reference TRBV5-8 and TRBJ1-1, is EAGVTQSPTHLIKTRGQQATLRCSPISGHTSVYWYQQALGLGLQFLLWYDEGEERNRGNFPPRFSGRQFPNYSSELNVNALELEDSALYLCASSTVNTEAFFGQGTRLTVV.

This chain connects TRBV19 to TRBJ2-3; TRBD2 aligns across 7 bases. J gave up 6 bases and V 4 bases, and 10 bases lay outside the gene matches. The CDR3 is 15 residues long. From germline, CDR1 is LNHDA and CDR2 SQIVND (reference sequence). In DNA form, the CDR3 reads TGTGCCAGTAGTACCGCGGCGGGAGTGTCGGATACGCAGTATTTT. It encodes CASSTAAGVSDTQYF.

This clone was seen just once. The gene calls are TRBV30 and TRBJ2-2; tentatively, D is TRBD2 (7 bases). Germline lookup yields CDR1 GTSNPN and CDR2 SVGIG (reference sequence). The V gene lost 3 bases and the J gene lost 7 bases, with 21 bases spanning the gap. This CDR3 region has 16 residues. The CDR3 protein is CAWRGGGGGRYGELFF. The CDR3 DNA is TGTGCCTGGAGAGGGGGGGGCGGAGGGAGATACGGGGAGCTGTTTTTT. The full variable domain, its missing parts supplied by reference TRBV30 and TRBJ2-2, is SQTIHQWPATLVQPVGSPLSLECTVEGTSNPNLYWYRQAAGRGLQLLFYSVGIGQISSEVPQNLSASRPQDRQFILSSKKLLLSDSGFYLCAWRGGGGGRYGELFFGEGSRLTVL.

V and J are TRBV6-1 and TRBJ2-3; D possibly corresponds to TRBD2 (7 bases). CDR3 length equals 15 residues. V was clipped by 6 bases and J by 3 bases, with 16 bases between them. Germline V gene sequence: CDR1 MNHNS, CDR2 SASEGT. The DNA for the CDR3 is TGTGCCAGCAGGGGGGGGGACACGAGGACAGATACGCAGTATTTT. Protein product: CASRGGDTRTDTQYF.

The chain is built from TRBV4-1 and TRBJ1-5; D perhaps matches TRBD1 (5 bases). CDR1 and CDR2 (germline): MGHRA, YSYEKL. This CDR3 has 13 residues. Trimming left V 8 bases short and J 3 bases short, with 11 bases between. The CDR3 sequence is CASSRGTNQPQHF. The CDR3 DNA follows: TGCGCCAGCTCCCGGGGGACCAATCAGCCCCAGCATTTT.

The chain couples TRBV5-4 to TRBJ2-1; 9 nucleotides line up with TRBD1. V shed 4 bases, J shed 2 bases, and the junction held 7 bases outside the gene matches. The CDR3 has 16 residues. Germline CDR1 SGHNT, CDR2 YYREEE (reference sequence). The CDR3 reads CASSPAGQGTYNEQFF. CDR3 DNA sequence: TGTGCCAGCAGCCCGGCGGGACAGGGTACCTACAATGAGCAGTTCTTC.

V is TRBV9 and J is TRBJ2-2, with 14 positions matching TRBD2. This CDR3 comprises 17 residues. Germline trimming cut 4 bases from V and 7 bases from J; bases unmatched to any gene: 9. CDR1 is SGDLS and CDR2 is YYNGEE in the germline V gene. CDR3 amino acids: CASSLGTSGRMGGELFF. The CDR3 coding sequence is TGTGCCAGCAGCCTCGGGACTAGCGGGAGAATGGGCGGGGAGCTGTTTTTT.

This rearrangement joins TRBV2 to TRBJ2-7, with a weak D call TRBD2 (5 bases). The length of the CDR3 is 13 residues. In germline, CDR1 is SNHLY, CDR2 FYNNEI. V was trimmed by 6 bases and J by 1 base, leaving 10 bases between them. The CDR3 sequence is CASRDWPSYEQYF. DNA for the CDR3: TGTGCCAGCAGGGACTGGCCATCCTACGAGCAGTACTTC.

The chain links TRBV9 to TRBJ2-5, with 8 bases fitting TRBD2. The CDR3 length is 14 residues. In germline, CDR1 is SGDLS, CDR2 YYNGEE. Trimming took 4 bases from V and 2 from J; bases not matched to a gene: 4. The CDR3 nucleotides are TGTGCCAGCAGCCGGGGGGGATGGCAAGAGACCCAGTACTTC. It codes for CASSRGGWQETQYF.

The J gene is TRBJ2-2, the V gene TRBV10-3, with D hard to call. Trimming took off 3 bases at V and 3 bases at J, with 2 bases between the two ends. Germline values: CDR1 ENHRY, CDR2 SYGVKD. The CDR3 has 12 residues. The CDR3 nucleotides read TGTGCCATCAGTGACTACACCGGGGAGCTGTTTTTT. Translation: CAISDYTGELFF.

The chain joins TRBV6-5 to TRBJ2-3; perhaps TRBD1 as D (6 bases). Trimming took off 6 bases at V and 2 bases at J, with 12 bases between the two ends. This CDR3 has 14 residues. The germline V gene encodes CDR1 MNHEY and CDR2 SVGAGI. CDR3 in DNA: TGTGCCAGCAGCTATGGACAGCTCACAGATACGCAGTATTTT. This translates into CASSYGQLTDTQYF.

The rearrangement joins TRBV7-9 to TRBJ2-7; D may be TRBD2 (5 bases). Germline V gene data show CDR1 as SEHNR and CDR2 as FQNEAQ (reference sequence). V lost 5 bases to trimming and J lost 1 base, with 9 bases between them. The CDR3 length is 13 residues. CDR3 nucleotides: TGTGCCAGCAGCCTTAGCGTGTCCTACGAGCAGTACTTC. Translation gives CASSLSVSYEQYF.

The chain couples TRBV15 to TRBJ1-2; 9 bases line up with TRBD1. The CDR3 extends over 15 amino acids. The J segment lost 5 bases and the V segment lost 4 bases, leaving 8 bases of the junction unmatched. The germline CDR1 and CDR2 sequences are LNHNV and YYDKDF (reference sequence). In DNA, the CDR3 is TGTGCCACCAGCACGCAGGACAGGGGTGTATATGGCTACACCTTC. As protein: CATSTQDRGVYGYTF.

The chain is built from TRBV28 and TRBJ2-3; 9 bases are shared with TRBD2. The V gene end was trimmed by 3 bases and the J gene end by 2 bases; junction bases not matched to a gene: 6. Germline V gives CDR1 MDHEN, CDR2 SYDVKM. CDR3 length: 16 residues. The CDR3 coding sequence is TGTGCCAGCAGTTTCCAGCTAGCGGGAAACACAGATACGCAGTATTTT. This encodes CASSFQLAGNTDTQYF.

The chain carries TRBV4-2 and TRBJ1-3; the D is unclear. V lost 0 bases, J lost 2 bases, and 8 bases lay in between. This CDR3 has 15 amino acids. The germline V gene has CDR1 LGHNA and CDR2 YNFKEQ. CDR3 protein: CASSQDGETGNTIYF. CDR3 sequence (DNA): TGTGCCAGCAGCCAAGACGGGGAGACTGGAAACACCATATATTTT.